This paragraph covers one T cell receptor (beta chain) sequence. The cohort comprised adults aged about 18 to 100 years residing in about two dozen US areas. Cohorts were assigned according to the clinical history that participants reported. V gave up 1 base and J gave up 0 bases, with 15 bases separating them. This CDR3 is 16 amino acids long. Germline CDR1 GTSNPN, CDR2 SVGIG (reference sequence). The sample is drawn from a study of blood T cell repertoires in COVID-19. This table comes from immunoSEQ multiplex PCR, and its TCRdb copy is limited to in-frame clones, with some not included. The data show approximately 170,000 clones, around 80% seen once.

This chain links TRBV30 with TRBJ1-1; D perhaps matches TRBD1 (5 bases). This TCR came from a man aged 35 to 55 who had recovered from COVID-19. Sequences were obtained from PBMCs or T cells enriched from blood (not recorded which). The CDR3 is CAWSGLGGSMNTEAFF. The CDR3 nucleotides are TGTGCCTGGAGTGGTTTGGGGGGATCGATGAACACTGAAGCTTTCTTT. Using reference TRBV30 and TRBJ1-1 for the parts outside the CDR3, the full variable domain is SQTIHQWPATLVQPVGSPLSLECTVEGTSNPNLYWYRQAAGRGLQLLFYSVGIGQISSEVPQNLSASRPQDRQFILSSKKLLLSDSGFYLCAWSGLGGSMNTEAFFGQGTRLTVV.